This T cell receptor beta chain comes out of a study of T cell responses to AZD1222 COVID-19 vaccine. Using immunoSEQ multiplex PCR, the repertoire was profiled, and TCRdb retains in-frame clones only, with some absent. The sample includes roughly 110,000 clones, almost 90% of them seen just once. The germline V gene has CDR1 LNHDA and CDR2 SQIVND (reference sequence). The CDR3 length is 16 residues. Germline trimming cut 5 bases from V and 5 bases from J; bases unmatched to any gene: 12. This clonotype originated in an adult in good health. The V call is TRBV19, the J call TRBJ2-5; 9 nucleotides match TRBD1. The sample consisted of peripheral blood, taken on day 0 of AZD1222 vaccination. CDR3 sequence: CASSPLGQGRGETQYF. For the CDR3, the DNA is TGTGCCAGTAGTCCCCTGGGACAGGGAAGGGGGGAGACCCAGTACTTC.